Described below is a single T cell receptor beta chain sequence and its context. Its antigen is not identified. The DNA ends 3 residues before the CDR3 does, and the rest of the CDR3 is filled in from the germline J gene. This entry is derived from a study of T cells in women clearing cervical HPV infection. Whole-study findings and limits: TRBV6-7 relative abundance averaged 0.11% in cases and under 0.2% in controls.

CDR1 and CDR2 from the germline V gene are DFQATT and SNEGSKA (reference sequence). CDR3 length: 13 amino acids. V dropped 6 bases and J dropped 6 bases, with 14 bases sitting between them. The repertoire was sequenced with immunoSEQ multiplex PCR; TCRdb's copy has only in-frame clones and lacks some. This specimen shows approximately 31,000 clones; the ten leading clones hold about 3%. The sequenced sample was blood buffy coat. The chain is built from TRBV20-1 and TRBJ1-4, with a possible D match to TRBD1 (5 bases). This clonotype originated in a woman between 18 and 75 years old with a cervical HPV16 infection that either progressed to CIN3+ or cleared (not recorded which). The CDR3 protein is CSASDQGDEKLFF. The part of the CDR3 DNA that was read is TGCAGTGCCTCCGATCAGGGCGATGAAAAA.